The next 25 T cell receptor beta chains were all read from a single sample in a study of prognosis after radiotherapy for stage I lung cancer. The authors amplified TCR beta CDR3 from genomic DNA using two-round multiplex PCR. Primers targeting each individual TRBV and TRBJ gene were applied in first-round PCR. TCRdb re-called the multiplex PCR reads through MiXCR, storing one row per CDR3 protein. The sample includes about 31,000 distinct CDR3 sequences, about 32% of them seen just once. The input for sequencing was PBMCs, taken before or after stereotactic body radiation therapy (not recorded which). Every receptor here comes from a donor aged 50 or older with non-small cell lung cancer.

Judged by abundance, this clonotype is medium-sized. One end of the junction is discordant with germline, which a read error may explain. The chain carries TRBV6-1 and TRBJ2-7, with a tentative D call TRBD1 (5 bases). From germline, CDR1 is MNHNS and CDR2 SASEGT. The CDR3 consists of 13 residues. CDR3 bases: TGTGCCAGCAGTACCCCGGACGGATTCAGGGTGCGCTTC. It is translated as CASSTPDGFRVRF.

Only a few counts were recorded for this clonotype. J is TRBJ2-5 and V is TRBV11-1; no definite D call. V gave up 3 bases and J gave up 0 bases, with 5 bases separating them. Germline CDR1 is SGHAT and CDR2 is FQDESV (reference sequence). The CDR3 runs to 13 residues. CDR3 loop: CASSFSYQETQYF. The CDR3 DNA reads TGTGCCAGCAGCTTCAGCTACCAAGAGACCCAGTACTTC.

This clonotype was seen many times. V and J are TRBV7-9 and TRBJ2-2, with 9 bases lining up with TRBD1. CDR3 length equals 16 residues. The ends lost 7 bases at V and 0 bases at J; junction bases unmatched: 6. CDR1 and CDR2 from the germline V gene are SEHNR and FQNEAQ (reference sequence). CDR3 protein: CASTGTGFANTGELFF. Written as DNA, the CDR3 is TGTGCCAGCACCGGGACAGGGTTCGCGAACACCGGGGAGCTGTTTTTT.

This clonotype appeared many times. The genes are TRBV27 and TRBJ2-5; D is unresolved. Between the trimmed V and J ends, which lost 2 bases and 5 bases, there was a span of 9 bases. This CDR3 is built from 13 residues. The germline V gene encodes CDR1 MNHEY and CDR2 SMNVEV (reference sequence). CDR3 protein: CASSLGYGETQYF. The CDR3 nucleotides read TGTGCCAGCAGTTTAGGCTACGGGGAGACCCAGTACTTC.

This chain joins TRBV20-1 and TRBJ2-7, with 10 bases aligning to TRBD1. The V gene's germline CDR1 is DFQATT and CDR2 SNEGSKA (reference sequence). CDR3 size: 14 residues. The junction had 4 bases not matched to a gene; V was cut back by 3 bases and J by 2 bases. The CDR3 DNA follows: TGCAGTGCTAGGGCGGACAGGGGGACCTACGAGCAGTACTTC. Translated, it gives CSARADRGTYEQYF.

This clonotype occurred many times. The chain is built from TRBV18 and TRBJ2-1, with 8 bases fitting TRBD2. In germline, CDR1 is KGHSH, CDR2 LQKENI. V lost 2 bases, J lost 6 bases, and 0 bases stayed unmatched. This CDR3 spans 13 amino acids. CDR3 in DNA: TGTGCCAGCTCACCAGGGACTAGCAATGAGCAGTTCTTC. It encodes CASSPGTSNEQFF.

Remarks on this clonotype: A far more abundant clone sits one base away, making this likely a read error. The chain joins TRBV6-5 to TRBJ2-7, with TRBD2 matching 13 bases. J gave up 5 bases and V 7 bases, and 8 bases lay outside the gene matches. Germline loops: CDR1 MNHEY, CDR2 SVGAGI. CDR3 length: 15 amino acids. In DNA, the CDR3 is TGTGCCAGCATCCCCGGACTAGCGGGAGCAAACGAGCAGTACTTC. It encodes CASIPGLAGANEQYF.

This clonotype was observed many times. The chain recombines TRBV5-1 with TRBJ1-4, with unresolved D. The CDR3 is made up of 13 amino acids. V was trimmed by 3 bases and J by 7 bases, leaving 10 bases between them. Germline V gene sequence: CDR1 SGHRS, CDR2 YFSETQ. Here the CDR3 reads CASSSLGSEKLFF. Here the CDR3 DNA reads TGCGCCAGCAGCTCCTTGGGTAGTGAAAAACTGTTTTTT.

V and J are TRBV6-2 or TRBV6-3 and TRBJ2-7; TRBD2 agrees at 7 bases. Germline V gene lookup returns CDR1 MNHEY and CDR2 SVGEGT. The length of the CDR3 is 16 residues. Trimming at V came to 11 bases and at J to 3 bases, leaving 19 bases not matched to a gene. CDR3 nucleotide sequence: TGTGCCGGCATAACCGCCGGGGGGAGAACTATCTACGAGCAGTACTTC. Protein product: CAGITAGGRTIYEQYF.

Only a few counts were recorded for this clonotype. The V call is TRBV7-3, the J call TRBJ2-5; 8 bases align to TRBD1. CDR1 and CDR2 (germline): SGHTA, FQGTGA. With V trimmed by 4 bases and J by 4 bases, 8 bases remained unmatched. The length of the CDR3 is 15 residues. The DNA for the CDR3 is TGTGCCAGCAGCTCGGCAGGGGGCTTGGGAGAGACCCAGTACTTC. This translates into CASSSAGGLGETQYF.

This clonotype showed up many times. The J gene is TRBJ2-3, the V gene TRBV9; TRBD2 is a possible D gene (6 bases). This CDR3 spans 14 amino acids. Germline V gene lookup returns CDR1 SGDLS and CDR2 YYNGEE. The V end lost 2 bases, the J end lost 0 bases, and 7 bases lay between the germline ends. This CDR3 is CASSVGLSTDTQYF. The CDR3 coding sequence is TGTGCCAGCAGCGTGGGACTGAGCACAGATACGCAGTATTTT.

This clonotype occurred many times. The chain is built from TRBV28 and TRBJ2-5, with 9 positions matching TRBD2. In germline, CDR1 is MDHEN, CDR2 SYDVKM. The CDR3 has 17 residues. Trimming at V came to 4 bases and at J to 4 bases, leaving 13 bases not matched to a gene. The CDR3 region has the DNA TGTGCCAGCAGTTCCCCCCTTGTAGCGGGAGAAAGAGAGACCCAGTACTTC. This translates into CASSSPLVAGERETQYF.

This clonotype has ten or more counts. V and J are TRBV29-1 and TRBJ2-1; the match to TRBD1 covers 9 bases. The CDR3 contains 17 residues. The germline V gene has CDR1 SQVTM and CDR2 ANQGSEA. Trimming removed 8 bases from V and 0 bases from J; junction bases left unmatched: 14. CDR3 nucleotide sequence: TGCAGCTCGGGACAGGGTGTATGGGGGAGCTCCTACAATGAGCAGTTCTTC. Translated: CSSGQGVWGSSYNEQFF.

The table lists this clonotype with a few counts. This rearrangement joins TRBV20-1 to TRBJ2-7; D is unclear. The germline gives CDR1 DFQATT, CDR2 SNEGSKA (reference sequence). V was shortened by 6 bases and J by 6 bases, with 12 bases between the two germline ends. This CDR3 has 11 residues. CDR3 coding DNA: TGCAGTGCGGGTATTGGTCCCGAGCAGTACTTC. Amino acids: CSAGIGPEQYF.

This clonotype has a count of ten or more. This chain uses TRBV12-3 or TRBV12-4 with TRBJ2-7, with a possible D match to TRBD2 (6 bases). Between the trimmed V and J ends, which lost 2 bases and 2 bases, there was a span of 10 bases. The CDR3 has 14 amino acids. DNA of the CDR3: TGTGCCAGCAGTTTAATCCGGGGGACCTACGAGCAGTACTTC. Translating gives CASSLIRGTYEQYF.

Of note for this clonotype: This may be a read error, as it is one base from a much larger clone. This chain joins TRBV24-1 and TRBJ2-2; D is ambiguous. Germline V gives CDR1 KGHDR, CDR2 SFDVKD. This CDR3 is built from 10 residues. The CDR3, as DNA: TGTGCCCCCAGTAGCAGTGAGCTGTTTTTT. As protein: CAPSSSELFF.

This clonotype appeared many times. CDR3: CASSPTGTSEQFF. The CDR3 DNA sequence: TGTGCCAGCAGTCCTACCGGGACCAGTGAGCAGTTCTTC. The J gene is TRBJ2-1, the V gene TRBV5-6; perhaps D is TRBD1 or TRBD2 (5 bases each). This CDR3 is built from 13 residues. Germline lookup yields CDR1 SGHDT and CDR2 YYEEEE. The ends were cut back, 5 bases at V and 9 bases at J, with 15 bases in the middle.

This clonotype was counted at least ten times. The chain combines TRBV2 with TRBJ2-7; TRBD1 is a possible D gene (5 bases). V gave up 3 bases and J gave up 0 bases, with 12 bases separating them. Germline-derived CDR1 and CDR2 are SNHLY and FYNNEI. This CDR3 spans 15 amino acids. CDR3 nucleotides: TGTGCCAGCAGTGAGTTGGTGGACAACTCCTACGAGCAGTACTTC. It yields the protein CASSELVDNSYEQYF.

Points on this clonotype: This may come from a read error, since a much larger clone is one base off. The chain carries TRBV18 and TRBJ2-7, with TRBD1 matching 10 bases. CDR3 length equals 15 residues. Trimming cost V 5 bases and J 5 bases; bases outside gene matches: 9. CDR1 and CDR2 (germline): KGHSH, LQKENI. CDR3 DNA sequence: TGTGCCAGCTCATCCTGGACAGGGGGTATCGACGAGCAGTACTTC. Encoded protein: CASSSWTGGIDEQYF.

This clonotype has more than one count but fewer than ten. This chain links TRBV12-3 or TRBV12-4 with TRBJ2-3; TRBD2 is a possible D gene (7 bases). This CDR3 is built from 12 residues. Trimming cost V 6 bases and J 10 bases, with 14 bases left between them. The CDR3 is CASRRGGGSQYF. CDR3 nucleotide sequence: TGTGCCAGCAGGAGGGGGGGGGGATCGCAGTATTTT.

About this clonotype: A much larger clone lies one base from this, so it may be a read error. The gene calls are TRBV25-1 and TRBJ1-3; unclear D gene. CDR1 and CDR2 from the germline V gene are MGHDK and SYGVNS. CDR3 size: 17 residues. V was shortened by 6 bases and J by 2 bases, with 20 bases between the two germline ends. The CDR3 coding sequence is TGTGCCAGCAGCAAAGTTAAGCGGGAACTAGCTGGAAACACCATATATTTT. Amino acids: CASSKVKRELAGNTIYF.

V usage is TRBV6-1 and J usage is TRBJ2-7, with 7 bases lining up with TRBD2. V was pared by 7 bases and J by 0 bases, with 6 bases of the junction left unmatched. In germline, CDR1 is MNHNS, CDR2 SASEGT. CDR3 size: 14 residues. CDR3 bases: TGTGCCAGCATCTGGAGACTAGCCTCCTACGAGCAGTACTTC. The encoded protein is CASIWRLASYEQYF.

The rearrangement joins TRBV28 to TRBJ2-3, with D perhaps TRBD2 (7 bases). Germline V lookup: CDR1 MDHEN, CDR2 SYDVKM. The V and J ends lost 9 bases and 4 bases respectively, with 26 bases between them. CDR3 length: 17 amino acids. CDR3 in amino acids: CASSIGVGGGSSDTQYF. The CDR3 coding sequence is TGTGCCAGTAGTATAGGTGTCGGGGGCGGGAGCTCAGATACGCAGTATTTT. Using reference TRBV28 and TRBJ2-3 for the parts outside the CDR3, the full variable domain is DVKVTQSSRYLVKRTGEKVFLECVQDMDHENMFWYRQDPGLGLRLIYFSYDVKMKEKGDIPEGYSVSREKKERFSLILESASTNQTSMYLCASSIGVGGGSSDTQYFGPGTRLTVL.

The sample holds many counts of this clonotype. V and J are TRBV5-1 and TRBJ2-7; unclear D gene. Germline CDR1 and CDR2: SGHRS and YFSETQ. The germline V and J ends were trimmed by 0 bases and 6 bases, with 7 bases remaining between them. This CDR3 spans 12 amino acids. CDR3 DNA sequence: TGCGCCAGCAGCTTGGTCGTAGGCGAGCAGTACTTC. Amino acids: CASSLVVGEQYF. Using reference TRBV5-1 and TRBJ2-7 for the parts outside the CDR3, the full variable domain is KAGVTQTPRYLIKTRGQQVTLSCSPISGHRSVSWYQQTPGQGLQFLFEYFSETQRNKGNFPGRFSGRQFSNSRSEMNVSTLELGDSALYLCASSLVVGEQYFGPGTRLTVT.

V and J are TRBV20-1 and TRBJ2-5; 9 nucleotides line up with TRBD2. This CDR3 has 16 amino acids. The germline V gene has CDR1 DFQATT and CDR2 SNEGSKA (reference sequence). With V trimmed by 2 bases and J by 5 bases, 12 bases remained unmatched. CDR3 DNA sequence: TGCAGTGCTAGACGGCTAGCGGGACCCTCCGTGGAGACCCAGTACTTC. This sequence encodes CSARRLAGPSVETQYF.